This passage covers 11 T cell receptor beta chains from one sample sequenced in a study of cytomegalovirus exposure and HLA in healthy donors (dated by TCRdb to 2017 to 2019). Library generation was performed with the immunoSEQ multiplex PCR assay. For the multiplex PCR, a mixture combining 60 forward primers for TCR Vbeta segments and 13 reverse primers for TCR Jbeta segments was used. TCRdb took this table from immuneACCESS and kept in-frame rearrangements with V and J called. Such tables lack part of the clones; where checked against another copy, unresolved V genes explain under half of the gap, and the rest is unexplained. Counted in this sample were 150,000 to 200,000 clones; about three quarters of them appeared once. The ten largest clones take up around 1% of the sample. What was sequenced was PBMCs. All receptors come from a woman between 50 and 59 years old in good health and CMV-seropositive.

The chain employs TRBV9 and TRBJ2-7; TRBD1 matches at 7 bases. This CDR3 is built from 20 residues. J gave up 2 bases and V 3 bases, and 23 bases lay outside the gene matches. Germline V CDR1 and CDR2: SGDLS, YYNGEE. CDR3 nucleotide sequence: TGTGCCAGCAGCGCAGAAAGACAGGGACCGCCGGAGATGCCGGCCTACGAGCAGTACTTC. It translates to CASSAERQGPPEMPAYEQYF.

The rearrangement joins TRBV7-9 to TRBJ2-5, with D perhaps TRBD2 (5 bases). Per germline, CDR1 SEHNR and CDR2 FQNEAQ (reference sequence). V was trimmed by 0 bases and J by 5 bases, leaving 13 bases between them. This CDR3 comprises 15 residues. The CDR3 bases are TGTGCCAGCAGCTTAGCGGGTGGGGAGATGGAGACCCAGTACTTC. Translated: CASSLAGGEMETQYF.

This clone was seen more than once but under ten times. The chain joins TRBV10-3 to TRBJ2-1; tentatively, D is TRBD2 (6 bases). Germline V CDR1 and CDR2: ENHRY, SYGVKD. This CDR3 is 14 amino acids long. Trimming pared 10 bases from V and 6 bases from J, leaving 19 bases between. The CDR3 nucleotides read TGTGCCACCACCCGGGAGACTGGGAGCAATGAGCAGTTCTTC. Translated: CATTRETGSNEQFF.

The table lists this clone with a few counts. This chain joins TRBV27 and TRBJ2-7; 9 bases are shared with TRBD1. The CDR3 extends over 14 amino acids. Per the germline V gene, CDR1 is MNHEY and CDR2 is SMNVEV (reference sequence). V lost 6 bases, J lost 4 bases, and 7 bases stayed unmatched. CDR3 sequence: CASSRTGVGYEQYF. CDR3 nucleotides: TGTGCCAGCAGCCGGACAGGGGTCGGTTACGAGCAGTACTTC.

This chain links TRBV21-1 with TRBJ2-1; TRBD2 was called by the table and not checked on the DNA. TRBV21-1 is a pseudogene. The CDR3 runs 12 residues. The CDR3 DNA sequence: TGTGCCAGCTTGGGCGGGAGGAATGAGCAGTTCTTC. Its protein product is CASLGGRNEQFF.

CDR3 in amino acids: CASSLSYQGKYEQYF. CDR3 bases: TGTGCCAGCAGTTTATCGTACCAGGGGAAATACGAGCAGTACTTC. V usage is TRBV27 and J usage is TRBJ2-7; D possibly corresponds to TRBD1 (6 bases). Trimming cost V 0 bases and J 4 bases, with 13 bases left between them. From germline, CDR1 is MNHEY and CDR2 SMNVEV (reference sequence). This CDR3 has 15 residues.

The rearrangement links TRBV5-1 to TRBJ2-1, with D perhaps TRBD1 (6 bases). Germline V lookup: CDR1 SGHRS, CDR2 YFSETQ. Trimming removed 0 bases at V and 2 bases at J, with 9 bases between. The CDR3 covers 15 residues. This CDR3 is CASSLGQGPYNEQFF. CDR3 coding DNA: TGCGCCAGCAGCTTGGGGCAGGGGCCCTACAATGAGCAGTTCTTC.

This clone appeared a single time. The chain joins TRBV11-2 to TRBJ2-5; possibly TRBD1 for D (7 bases). CDR3 size: 15 residues. The germline V and J ends were trimmed by 6 bases and 7 bases, with 21 bases remaining between them. The germline gives CDR1 SGHAT, CDR2 FQNNGV. CDR3 protein: CASSSSGGSVWTQYF. The CDR3 nucleotides read TGTGCCAGCAGTTCCTCAGGGGGGTCGGTTTGGACCCAGTACTTC.

The chain couples TRBV30 to TRBJ2-7; 7 nucleotides agree with TRBD1. With 3 bases clipped from V and 1 base from J, the junction kept 6 bases outside the gene matches. CDR1 is GTSNPN, CDR2 SVGIG, per germline (reference sequence). The CDR3 totals 14 residues. The CDR3 protein is CAWRSGQPSYEQYF. The CDR3 DNA reads as TGTGCCTGGAGATCGGGACAGCCGTCCTACGAGCAGTACTTC.

The rearrangement links TRBV15 to TRBJ1-2; D gene unclear. The germline CDR1 and CDR2 sequences are LNHNV and YYDKDF (reference sequence). The V end was cut by 6 bases, the J end by 2 bases, with 13 bases between. CDR3 length: 14 amino acids. In DNA form, the CDR3 reads TGTGCCACCAGACAGCAGACCCCCAACTATGGCTACACCTTC. Encoded protein: CATRQQTPNYGYTF.

The rearrangement joins TRBV6-6 to TRBJ2-3; TRBD1 matches at 12 bases. The CDR3 sequence is 16 residues long. V dropped 2 bases and J dropped 4; count of bases not matched to a gene: 4. Per the germline V gene, CDR1 is MNHNY and CDR2 is SVGAGI (reference sequence). The CDR3 loop reads CASSYRDRGQSDTQYF. For the CDR3, the DNA is TGTGCCAGCAGTTACCGGGACAGGGGGCAATCAGATACGCAGTATTTT.